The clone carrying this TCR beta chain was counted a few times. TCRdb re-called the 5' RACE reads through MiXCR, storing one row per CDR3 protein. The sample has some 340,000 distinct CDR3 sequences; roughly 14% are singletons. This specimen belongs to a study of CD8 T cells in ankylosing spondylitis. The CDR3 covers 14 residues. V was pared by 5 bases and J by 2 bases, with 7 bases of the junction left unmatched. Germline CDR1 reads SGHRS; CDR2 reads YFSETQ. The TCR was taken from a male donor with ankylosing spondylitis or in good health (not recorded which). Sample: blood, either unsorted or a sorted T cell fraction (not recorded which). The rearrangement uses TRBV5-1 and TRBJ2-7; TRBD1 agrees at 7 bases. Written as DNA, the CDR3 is TGCGCCAGCAGAGGCCCGGGACAGACCTACGAGCAGTACTTC. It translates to CASRGPGQTYEQYF.